This TCR beta chain is drawn from a study of OX40 agonist ivuxolimab in advanced cancers. In the study overall: Of mixed ages from about 23 to 85 and averaging roughly 66 years, the group was around 78% male. Whole-study results and caveats: By week 6 at 0.1 to 3.0 mg/kg, blood CD4+ and CD8+ T cells had expanded clonally.

Trimming took 7 bases from V and 3 from J, leaving 22 bases between them. The germline V gene has CDR1 LNHDA and CDR2 SQIVND (reference sequence). This CDR3 is built from 18 residues. The table came from immunoSEQ multiplex PCR; TCRdb's copy has only in-frame clones and leaves some out. The table lists 85,000 or so clones, 80% to 90% of them singletons. Note on this clone: Its antigen is unidentified.

The source material was CD4+ or CD8+ T cells sorted from blood, sampled in a trial of the OX40 agonist ivuxolimab. V gene TRBV19 combines with J gene TRBJ2-6; TRBD1 or TRBD2 may be the D gene (6 bases each). This TCR was sampled from an adult with an advanced solid tumor such as melanoma, head and neck, liver or kidney cancer. The CDR3 DNA follows: TGTGCCAGTAACCGGGGGTACAGGGTTGCTGGTGGGGCCAACGTCCTGACTTTC. Translation: CASNRGYRVAGGANVLTF.